This T cell receptor beta chain came from a study of blood T cell repertoires in COVID-19. Germline loops: CDR1 LGHDT, CDR2 YNNKEL (reference sequence). The V and J ends lost 0 bases and 5 bases respectively, with 13 bases between them. CDR3 length equals 16 residues. TCRdb keeps only in-frame clones here, not all; method: immunoSEQ multiplex PCR. The sample has around 380,000 clones; 70% to 85% are singletons. V and J are TRBV3-1 (or the pseudogene TRBV3-2) and TRBJ2-2; D gene ambiguous. This receptor was obtained from a human donor with acute or convalescent COVID-19. The donor label of this sample is uncertain. Material: peripheral blood. CDR3: CASSQDRMPLTGELFF. CDR3 coding DNA: TGTGCCAGCAGCCAAGACAGGATGCCTCTGACCGGGGAGCTGTTTTTT.